This TCR beta chain emerged from a study of PD-L1 blockade in urothelial cancer. The wider study: Male sex and bladder-origin urothelial cancer characterized about 85% of the 29 patients. Overall study findings and caveats: Tumor-linked clones in blood grew more by 3 weeks in durable-benefit patients.

A spike-in of synthetic TCR analog templates was added to each PCR. Assay used: immunoSEQ multiplex PCR; TCRdb lists only in-frame clones, some missing. The table includes about 72,000 clones, around 88% detected once. This CDR3 has 18 amino acids. The germline V gene has CDR1 SEHNR and CDR2 FQNEAQ (reference sequence). With V trimmed by 0 bases and J by 0 bases, 8 bases remained unmatched. Details on this clone: What it recognizes is unknown.

The time point here: pretreatment peripheral blood. Each individual provided 1 to 8 samples (taken pretreatment and on-treatment). The sequence was collected from a man between 60 and 75 years old with urothelial cancer. The source material was PBMCs, sampled around atezolizumab (anti-PD-L1) treatment. The rearrangement uses TRBV7-9 and TRBJ1-5; 7 nucleotides line up with TRBD1. CDR3 nucleotide sequence: TGTGCCAGCAGCTTAGCCAGGCAGACAGGGTATAGCAATCAGCCCCAGCATTTT. It encodes CASSLARQTGYSNQPQHF.